This T cell receptor beta chain was identified during a study of cytomegalovirus exposure and HLA in healthy donors. With regard to this clone: What it binds is unknown.

Trimming shortened V by 5 bases and J by 4 bases, and 18 bases separated the two germline ends. This CDR3 is 16 amino acids long. Germline-derived CDR1 and CDR2 are MGHDK and SYGVNS. From the approximately 120-subject validation cohort, which was separate from the roughly 620-subject first cohort, the donors were drawn. TCRdb's table, derived via immunoSEQ multiplex PCR, lists solely in-frame clones and lacks some. There are about 180,000 clones in the sample; approximately 89% occur only once, and 2% to 3% lies in the top ten. Study observations and caveats: Investigators reported around 150 TCR beta chains as tied to cytomegalovirus. First-cohort TCR clusters were later found to tend to co-occur in the 120 or so validation repertoires. CMV antigen specificity of a few CMV-associated chains was confirmed in vitro.

The gene calls are TRBV25-1 and TRBJ2-1, with D perhaps matching TRBD1 (5 bases). The origin of this receptor is a man between 18 and 29 years old in good health and CMV-seropositive. The source material was PBMCs. CDR3 sequence reads: CASSPQGPYLYNEQFF. CDR3 nucleotides: TGTGCCAGCAGTCCTCAGGGTCCTTATCTTTACAATGAGCAGTTCTTC.